This T cell receptor (beta chain) was observed in a study of T-cell reconstitution after alpha-beta-depleted transplantation in children. Findings of the study overall: T-cell counts and diversity at one year following transplant were attributed mainly to newly produced T cells. Several hundred rapidly expanded clones from non-depleted graft cells reportedly supplied alpha-beta T cells about two months post-transplant. Diversity of TCRbeta at day 60 was high in some patients, arising from surviving recipient T cells and thymic progenitors.

Unique molecular identifiers were built into the TCRbeta library. MiXCR, run by TCRdb on the PCR reads, gives a single entry per CDR3 protein. The sample carries some 600,000 distinct CDR3 sequences, about an eighth recorded once. Germline CDR1 and CDR2: MDHEN and SYDVKM. CDR3 length equals 17 residues. V gave up 0 bases and J gave up 1 base; unmatched junction bases: 8. This clonotype was picked up many times. The antigen is undetermined. Source: PBMCs, mostly from graft donor cells, taken 360 days after TCRalphabeta/CD19-depleted stem cell transplant. The receptor comes from a male patient aged 5 to 17 who had a stem cell transplant for acute myeloid leukemia, so the T cells may come from the graft donor. The chain links TRBV28 to TRBJ2-7, with TRBD2 matching 8 bases. The CDR3: CASSLWRDSGNSYEQYF. The CDR3 bases are TGTGCCAGCAGTTTATGGCGGGATAGCGGGAATTCCTACGAGCAGTACTTC.